What follows describes a single T cell receptor beta chain. Its antigen is undetermined. The data stem from a study of cytomegalovirus exposure and HLA in healthy donors. Study background: The platform used for the approximately 130 validation repertoires matched that of the roughly 700 first-cohort repertoires, a later analysis reported. Overall study findings and caveats: Overall, roughly 160 TCR beta chains were annotated as cytomegalovirus-associated.

The CDR3 has 15 amino acids. V shed 3 bases, J shed 8 bases, and the junction held 5 bases outside the gene matches. The germline gives CDR1 SEHNR, CDR2 FQNEAQ (reference sequence). The table came from immunoSEQ multiplex PCR; TCRdb's copy has only in-frame clones and leaves some out. The profile covers a few hundred thousand clones, with 88% appearing a single time and around 0.91% taken by the ten largest. The J gene is TRBJ1-6, the V gene TRBV7-9; the match to TRBD1 covers 9 bases. The sequence derives from a man aged 30 to 45 in good health and CMV-seronegative. The specimen sequenced was PBMCs. CDR3 nucleotide sequence: TGTGCCAGCAGCTTGGGACAGGGTGCGTATTCACCCCTCCACTTT. It translates to CASSLGQGAYSPLHF.